These T cell receptor beta chains were read from a single sample in a study of PD-1 blockade in classical Hodgkin lymphoma. TCRdb's table, derived via immunoSEQ multiplex PCR, lists solely in-frame clones and lacks some. The data contain roughly 52,000 clones, roughly 86% of them singletons. Sequenced material: peripheral blood mononuclear cells (PBMCs), taken before the fourth cycle of nivolumab. The receptor set was obtained from a human donor with classical Hodgkin lymphoma. CDR3s include the opening cysteine and the closing phenylalanine or tryptophan. Each record gives: D gene, J gene, V gene, clone size, CDR3 DNA, CDR3 protein. D genes are given only for firm matches. Clone size is shown for a subset of rows, as once, few, many or a class of expanded clone.

D: .
J: TRBJ2-3
V: TRBV5-1
size: .
DNA: TGCGCCAGCACAGGCTCAGGGGCAGATACGCAGTATTTT
CDR3: CASTGSGADTQYF

D: .
J: TRBJ2-3
V: TRBV6-4
size: .
DNA: TGTGCCAGCAGTGACTCCGCGGGCACAGATACGCAGTATTTT
CDR3: CASSDSAGTDTQYF

D: .
J: TRBJ2-7
V: TRBV19
size: .
DNA: TGTGCCAGTAGTATTACAGGGGCGGGGGTTTACGAGCAGTACTTC
CDR3: CASSITGAGVYEQYF

D: .
J: TRBJ2-4
V: TRBV19
size: .
DNA: TGTGCCAGTAGTATAAAGTGGGGGGCCAAAAACATTCAGTACTTC
CDR3: CASSIKWGAKNIQYF

D: TRBD1
J: TRBJ1-2
V: TRBV5-1
size: once
DNA: TGCGCCAGCACACTCACAGGGGCCGAAGGCTACACCTTC
CDR3: CASTLTGAEGYTF

D: .
J: TRBJ2-5
V: TRBV7-9
size: few
DNA: TGTGCCAGCAGCTTAGATGGAACAGGGCGGATCGAGACCCAGTACTTC
CDR3: CASSLDGTGRIETQYF

D: TRBD1
J: TRBJ2-2
V: TRBV29-1
size: .
DNA: TGCAGCGCATACAGGGGGTCGGGTACCGGGGAGCTGTTTTTT
CDR3: CSAYRGSGTGELFF

D: .
J: TRBJ2-1
V: TRBV6-5
size: once
DNA: TGTGCCAGCAGTTACTGGGGAGGGGGTTACGGTGAGCAGTTCTTC
CDR3: CASSYWGGGYGEQFF

D: .
J: TRBJ2-3
V: TRBV11-1
size: .
DNA: TGTGCCAGCAGCCCCTTTGTAGGGGCGAGCACAGATACGCAGTATTTT
CDR3: CASSPFVGASTDTQYF

D: .
J: TRBJ2-7
V: TRBV7-9
size: .
DNA: TGTGCCAGCAGCTTAGGGGTGGGCAGCACCTACGAGCAGTACTTC
CDR3: CASSLGVGSTYEQYF

D: .
J: TRBJ2-1
V: TRBV19
size: .
DNA: TGTGCCAGTAGTATTGCCGGGAGCTCCTACAATGAGCAGTTCTTC
CDR3: CASSIAGSSYNEQFF

D: TRBD1
J: TRBJ1-2
V: TRBV2
size: .
DNA: TGTGCCAGCAACCTTGACAGGGCCGACTATGGCTACACCTTC
CDR3: CASNLDRADYGYTF

D: .
J: TRBJ2-7
V: TRBV28
size: .
DNA: TGTGCCAGCAGTGAAACCGGGACCGCGGACTTCCTCTTTTCCCCACTACACTACGAGCAGTACTTC
CDR3: CASSETGTADFLFSPLHYEQYF

D: TRBD1
J: TRBJ2-1
V: TRBV4-1
size: .
DNA: TGCGCCAGCAGCCAAGATCAAGACAGGGGGAGGGATGAGCAGTTCTTC
CDR3: CASSQDQDRGRDEQFF

D: .
J: TRBJ2-2
V: TRBV7-3
size: .
DNA: TGTGCCAGCAGCTTATTTGCGTGGGGCGGGGAGCTGTTTTTT
CDR3: CASSLFAWGGELFF

D: .
J: TRBJ2-4
V: TRBV5-1
size: .
DNA: TGCGCCAGCAGCTTGTCGCAGGGAGGCGGCATTCAGTACTTC
CDR3: CASSLSQGGGIQYF

D: TRBD2
J: TRBJ2-7
V: TRBV28
size: once
DNA: TGTGCCAGCACCCTTTCGGCGGGGGGGGCCAGTATCTACGAGCAGTACTTC
CDR3: CASTLSAGGASIYEQYF

D: .
J: TRBJ1-3
V: TRBV1
size: few
DNA: TGCACCAGCAGCCAGACAGGGGAGGCGGGAAACACCATATATTTT
CDR3: CTSSQTGEAGNTIYF